The 3 T cell receptor beta chains reported below all come from one sample, sequenced in a study of metastatic and nonmetastatic thyroid tumors. Each patient went into thyroid surgery without having received any treatment. TCRdb reprocessed the PCR reads via MiXCR. The data hold 89,000 or so clones, with less than 10% observed a single time. Sequenced: blood. The receptor set was obtained from a female donor with papillary thyroid cancer or a benign thyroid nodule (not recorded which). Some clones in this sample may be carry-over from other donors' samples.

Many counts were recorded for this clone. The J gene is TRBJ2-2, the V gene TRBV11-2; perhaps TRBD2 as D (6 bases). The germline CDR1 and CDR2 sequences are SGHAT and FQNNGV. V dropped 3 bases and J dropped 0 bases, with 8 bases sitting between them. This CDR3 has 15 amino acids. CDR3 loop: CASSLLASNTGELFF. The CDR3 DNA sequence: TGTGCCAGCAGCTTGCTAGCGTCGAACACCGGGGAGCTGTTTTTT. Looking up the rest from reference TRBV11-2 and TRBJ2-2 gives the full variable domain: EAGVAQSPRYKIIEKRQSVAFWCNPISGHATLYWYQQILGQGPKLLIQFQNNGVVDDSQLPKDRFSAERLKGVDSTLKIQPAKLEDSAVYLCASSLLASNTGELFFGEGSRLTVL.

This clone was counted at least ten times. The rearrangement uses TRBV12-3 or TRBV12-4 and TRBJ1-5; TRBD1 might be the D (5 bases). V lost 3 bases to trimming and J lost 1 base, with 7 bases between them. The CDR3 is 14 residues long. The CDR3, as DNA: TGTGCCAGCAGTTTTGGGGGAAGCAATCAGCCCCAGCATTTT. As protein: CASSFGGSNQPQHF.

This chain links TRBV24-1 with TRBJ2-1; 10 bases are a match to TRBD1. With V trimmed by 6 bases and J by 1 base, 11 bases remained unmatched. The CDR3 is 18 amino acids. The germline gives CDR1 KGHDR, CDR2 SFDVKD. The CDR3 nucleotides read TGTGCCACCAGTTTAATGCCGCGGGGACAGGGGTCCTACAATGAGCAGTTCTTC. Translated: CATSLMPRGQGSYNEQFF.